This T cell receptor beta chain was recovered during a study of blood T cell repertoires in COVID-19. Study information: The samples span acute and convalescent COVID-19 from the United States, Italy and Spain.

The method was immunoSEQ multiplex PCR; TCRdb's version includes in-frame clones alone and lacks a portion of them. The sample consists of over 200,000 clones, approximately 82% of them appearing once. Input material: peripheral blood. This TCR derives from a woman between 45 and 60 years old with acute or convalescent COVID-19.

DNA of the CDR3: TGTGCCAGCAGTTTTAGCGGGAGTGGGACAGATACGCAGTATTTT. Translating gives CASSFSGSGTDTQYF. The chain combines TRBV28 with TRBJ2-3; 9 bases are shared with TRBD2. Germline V gene lookup returns CDR1 MDHEN and CDR2 SYDVKM. The trim removed 3 bases at V and 3 bases at J, leaving 4 bases unmatched. The CDR3 contains 15 residues.